This T cell receptor beta chain stems from a study of T cell responses to AZD1222 COVID-19 vaccine. Study observations and caveats: The study reported that nearly half of spike-specific TCRs target unmutated variant regions.

The table came from immunoSEQ multiplex PCR; TCRdb's copy has only in-frame clones and leaves some out. The profile shows some 140,000 clones, under 95% of them singletons. CDR3 length equals 14 residues. The germline V and J ends were trimmed by 6 bases and 3 bases, with 9 bases remaining between them. CDR1 is LNHDA, CDR2 SQIVND, per germline (reference sequence). In regard to this clone: Its specificity is not known.

The origin of this receptor is an adult in good health. The material was peripheral blood, obtained on day 0 of AZD1222 vaccination. The chain joins TRBV19 to TRBJ1-6; tentatively, D is TRBD1 (6 bases). The CDR3 protein is CASSADSYNSPLHF. In DNA form, the CDR3 reads TGTGCCAGTAGCGCGGACAGCTATAATTCACCCCTCCACTTT.